These 26 T cell receptor beta chains share one sample of origin, sequenced in a study of blood T cells in healthy people across ages. A second PCR of 7 to 11 cycles used a sample-barcoded 5' primer and a J-beta primer mix. TCRdb re-called the 5' RACE reads with MiXCR, one entry per CDR3 protein. The table records approximately 1.5 million distinct CDR3 sequences, about 32% of them present only once. Sequencing used blood. The receptors originated from a woman in her thirties in good health.

The chain has TRBV3-1 and TRBJ2-7; 8 positions match TRBD2. The J call may be faulty, since TRBJ2-5 better matches the DNA end. CDR1 and CDR2 (germline): LGHDT, YNNKEL (reference sequence). The CDR3 spans 15 residues. The CDR3: CASSPGTSLGETQYF. CDR3 in DNA: TGTGCCAGCAGCCCCGGGACTAGTCTGGGAGAGACCCAGTACTTC.

This chain uses TRBV10-1 with TRBJ2-5; D is ambiguous. The J call may be faulty, since TRBJ2-7 better matches the DNA end. Looked up from germline, CDR1 is WNHNN and CDR2 is SYGVQD (reference sequence). The CDR3 is 14 amino acids. The CDR3 loop is CASPYTAGSYEQYF. The CDR3 bases are TGCGCCAGCCCCTATACGGCAGGCTCCTACGAGCAGTACTTC.

Only a few counts were recorded for this clonotype. The rearrangement links TRBV12-3 or TRBV12-4 to TRBJ2-7; perhaps TRBD1 as D (5 bases). The CDR3 covers 13 residues. Trimming stripped 3 bases from V and 5 bases from J, with 11 bases between. In DNA, the CDR3 is TGTGCCAGCAGTTTTGGTTGGGGCAACGAGCAGTACTTC. Translation: CASSFGWGNEQYF.

V usage is TRBV18 and J usage is TRBJ2-1; 11 bases map to TRBD2. The CDR3 consists of 17 residues. Trimming cost V 3 bases and J 3 bases; bases outside gene matches: 7. Germline loops: CDR1 KGHSH, CDR2 LQKENI. CDR3 region: CASSPDSGGANYNEQFF. CDR3 nucleotides: TGTGCCAGCTCACCGGATAGCGGGGGGGCTAACTACAATGAGCAGTTCTTC.

This clonotype occurred a few times. The J gene is TRBJ2-5, the V gene TRBV5-1; the match to TRBD1 covers 7 bases. Germline values: CDR1 SGHRS, CDR2 YFSETQ. The CDR3 consists of 14 residues. V dropped 5 bases and J dropped 1; count of bases not matched to a gene: 5. The CDR3 loop reads CASRHDRAQETQYF. The CDR3 DNA is TGCGCCAGCAGACACGACAGGGCCCAAGAGACCCAGTACTTC. Together with reference TRBV5-1 and TRBJ2-5, the CDR3 gives the full variable domain: KAGVTQTPRYLIKTRGQQVTLSCSPISGHRSVSWYQQTPGQGLQFLFEYFSETQRNKGNFPGRFSGRQFSNSRSEMNVSTLELGDSALYLCASRHDRAQETQYFGPGTRLLVL.

In this sample, this clonotype turned up many times. This rearrangement joins TRBV29-1 to TRBJ2-7, with a possible D match to TRBD1 (6 bases). Trimming left V 4 bases short and J 0 bases short, with 13 bases between. In germline, CDR1 is SQVTM, CDR2 ANQGSEA. The length of the CDR3 is 14 residues. The CDR3 protein is CSVAGTHSSYEQYF. The CDR3, as DNA: TGCAGCGTTGCAGGGACACACAGCTCCTACGAGCAGTACTTC.

The chain employs TRBV20-1 and TRBJ1-1, with 9 bases matching TRBD1. The ends lost 0 bases at V and 11 bases at J; junction bases unmatched: 7. This CDR3 region has 13 residues. Germline lookup yields CDR1 DFQATT and CDR2 SNEGSKA (reference sequence). CDR3 bases: TGCAGTGCTAGAGACGGGACAGGGCGTGGTGCTTTCTTT. This sequence encodes CSARDGTGRGAFF.

The chain combines TRBV20-1 with TRBJ2-1, with D possibly matching TRBD2 (6 bases). The CDR3 has 13 residues. V lost 4 bases, J lost 9 bases, and 16 bases lay in between. The germline CDR1 and CDR2 sequences are DFQATT and SNEGSKA (reference sequence). The DNA for the CDR3 is TGCAGTGCTACTGGCCTGAGCGGGCCTGAGCAGTTCTTC. This encodes CSATGLSGPEQFF.

This clonotype was seen more than once but under ten times. The chain is built from TRBV6-6 and TRBJ2-5; 7 bases match TRBD2. The CDR3 extends over 14 amino acids. Germline CDR1 is MNHNY and CDR2 is SVGAGI (reference sequence). The ends lost 4 bases at V and 5 bases at J; junction bases unmatched: 7. CDR3 region: CASSSGAGDETQYF. DNA of the CDR3: TGTGCCAGCAGTTCCGGGGCGGGGGACGAGACCCAGTACTTC.

This clonotype showed up just a few times. The rearrangement links TRBV5-1 to TRBJ2-5; 7 bases are shared with TRBD2. The assigned J gene may be wrong: the sequence end matches TRBJ2-7 better. CDR1 SGHRS and CDR2 YFSETQ come from the germline V gene. This CDR3 comprises 15 residues. CDR3 loop: CASSLIAGDIYEQYF. The DNA of the CDR3 is TGCGCCAGCAGCCTAATAGCGGGTGACATCTACGAGCAGTACTTC.

CDR3 sequence reads: CASSEGWTAYNEKLFF. The DNA of the CDR3 is TGTGCCAGCAGTGAAGGCTGGACAGCCTATAATGAAAAACTGTTTTTT. The chain links TRBV6-1 to TRBJ1-4, with D perhaps TRBD1 (6 bases). The CDR3 spans 16 residues. Between the trimmed V and J ends, which lost 1 base and 4 bases, there was a span of 13 bases. Germline V gene sequence: CDR1 MNHNS, CDR2 SASEGT.

This clonotype was recorded a few times. The chain couples TRBV6-1 to TRBJ2-3; the match to TRBD1 covers 7 bases. J lost 2 bases, V lost 7 bases, and 9 bases had no gene match. The germline V gene encodes CDR1 MNHNS and CDR2 SASEGT. The CDR3 runs 15 residues. The CDR3 bases are TGTGCCAGCACGCTCTGGGACAGCCTCACAGATACGCAGTATTTT. Protein: CASTLWDSLTDTQYF.

V gene TRBV20-1 combines with J gene TRBJ2-7; 7 positions agree with TRBD2. This CDR3 is 13 amino acids long. V was pared by 3 bases and J by 7 bases, with 9 bases of the junction left unmatched. CDR1 and CDR2 from the germline V gene are DFQATT and SNEGSKA (reference sequence). The CDR3 sequence is CSASGGSRDEQYF. CDR3 bases: TGCAGTGCTAGTGGCGGGAGTCGTGATGAGCAGTACTTC.

This chain uses TRBV30 with TRBJ1-2, with a weak D call TRBD1 (6 bases). The germline V gene has CDR1 GTSNPN and CDR2 SVGIG (reference sequence). CDR3 length: 14 amino acids. Trimming shortened V by 1 base and J by 5 bases, and 14 bases separated the two germline ends. CDR3 loop: CAWSDGQRAYGYTF. The DNA for the CDR3 is TGTGCCTGGAGTGACGGACAGAGGGCATATGGCTACACCTTC.

In its sample, this clonotype was seen a few times. The CDR3 region is CASSFQADTTDTQYF. CDR3 coding DNA: TGTGCCAGCAGTTTCCAAGCGGATACCACAGATACGCAGTATTTT. The chain couples TRBV6-2 or TRBV6-3 to TRBJ2-3, with a tentative D call TRBD2 (5 bases). Germline values: CDR1 MNHEY, CDR2 SVGEGT. The CDR3 loop spans 15 amino acids. Trimming took 4 bases from V and 2 from J, leaving 13 bases between them.

The gene calls are TRBV7-9 and TRBJ1-1; weak D call: TRBD1 (6 bases). Between the trimmed V and J ends, which lost 3 bases and 1 base, there was a span of 15 bases. Germline-derived CDR1 and CDR2 are SEHNR and FQNEAQ (reference sequence). The CDR3 runs to 16 residues. The CDR3 bases are TGTGCCAGCAGCTTGCTGTTTGGGACACCGAACACTGAAGCTTTCTTT. The encoded protein is CASSLLFGTPNTEAFF.

This chain links TRBV7-9 with TRBJ2-5, with TRBD1 as a possible D gene (6 bases). The CDR3 is 16 amino acids. V lost 4 bases, J lost 4 bases, and 19 bases lay in between. Germline V lookup: CDR1 SEHNR, CDR2 FQNEAQ (reference sequence). CDR3 nucleotides: TGTGCCAGCAGCTCCCCGGACAGAAGGGTCCGAGAGACCCAGTACTTC. Translating gives CASSSPDRRVRETQYF.

The rearrangement uses TRBV27 and TRBJ1-6; D may be TRBD1 (5 bases). V lost 5 bases and J 6 bases, leaving 8 bases between the germline ends. The germline CDR1 and CDR2 sequences are MNHEY and SMNVEV (reference sequence). There are 13 residues in the CDR3. In nucleotides, the CDR3 is TGTGCCAGCAGTGTAGACAGTAATTCACCCCTCCACTTT. It encodes CASSVDSNSPLHF.

V gene TRBV20-1 combines with J gene TRBJ2-1; D possibly corresponds to TRBD2 (7 bases). This CDR3 has 15 residues. Trimming removed 2 bases from V and 0 bases from J, with 11 bases in between. Germline values: CDR1 DFQATT, CDR2 SNEGSKA (reference sequence). In DNA form, the CDR3 reads TGCAGTGCTAGAAGTCGGGGGGCCTCCTACAATGAGCAGTTCTTC. Its protein product is CSARSRGASYNEQFF.

The chain carries TRBV2 and TRBJ2-1; D perhaps matches TRBD1 (6 bases). The CDR3 is 11 amino acids. CDR1 is SNHLY, CDR2 FYNNEI, per germline. V gave up 7 bases and J gave up 11 bases, with 12 bases separating them. CDR3 protein: CASNLGAQQFF. The CDR3 DNA sequence: TGTGCCAGCAACCTGGGGGCCCAGCAGTTCTTC.

This chain links TRBV29-1 with TRBJ1-1, with no clear D. From germline, CDR1 is SQVTM and CDR2 ANQGSEA. The CDR3 length is 12 residues. Trimming took off 8 bases at V and 5 bases at J, with 15 bases between the two ends. In DNA form, the CDR3 reads TGCAGCTATACACCGGGGATAACTGAAGCTTTCTTT. It codes for CSYTPGITEAFF.

The chain uses TRBV9 and TRBJ2-7; the match to TRBD2 covers 9 bases. CDR1 SGDLS and CDR2 YYNGEE come from the germline V gene. CDR3 length: 16 residues. The trim removed 0 bases at V and 5 bases at J, leaving 9 bases unmatched. CDR3 sequence: CASSVGPGGRANEQYF. CDR3 nucleotides: TGTGCCAGCAGCGTAGGACCTGGCGGGAGGGCCAACGAGCAGTACTTC.

This clonotype was recorded only once. This rearrangement joins TRBV27 to TRBJ1-1; D gene unclear. CDR1 and CDR2 (germline): MNHEY, SMNVEV (reference sequence). The V end lost 1 base, the J end lost 0 bases, and 18 bases lay between the germline ends. The length of the CDR3 is 18 residues. In nucleotides, the CDR3 is TGTGCCAGCAGTTTATATCCCCCCCTGGGCGTTGTGAACACTGAAGCTTTCTTT. This translates into CASSLYPPLGVVNTEAFF.

This clonotype was seen many times. The chain has TRBV5-1 and TRBJ2-5, with 12 positions matching TRBD1. The DNA end favors TRBJ2-7, so the J call may be wrong. The CDR3 extends over 14 amino acids. In germline, CDR1 is SGHRS, CDR2 YFSETQ. The CDR3 here is CASGDRDRGHEQYF. The CDR3 nucleotides read TGCGCCAGCGGCGACCGGGACAGGGGGCACGAGCAGTACTTC.

This chain uses TRBV7-9 with TRBJ1-2, with no clear D. CDR1 and CDR2 (germline): SEHNR, FQNEAQ (reference sequence). Trimming left V 2 bases short and J 5 bases short, with 15 bases between. The CDR3 contains 15 residues. DNA of the CDR3: TGTGCCAGCAGCTTACAGGCACAATACTCTTATGGCTACACCTTC. Protein sequence: CASSLQAQYSYGYTF.

This CDR3 reads CASSQADRILGETQYF. The CDR3 nucleotides are TGTGCCAGCAGCCAAGCTGACAGGATCCTCGGGGAGACCCAGTACTTC. The chain carries TRBV14 and TRBJ2-5, with D perhaps TRBD1 (6 bases). The CDR3 covers 16 residues. Germline CDR1 is SGHDN and CDR2 is FVKESK. V lost 1 base and J 5 bases, leaving 17 bases between the germline ends.